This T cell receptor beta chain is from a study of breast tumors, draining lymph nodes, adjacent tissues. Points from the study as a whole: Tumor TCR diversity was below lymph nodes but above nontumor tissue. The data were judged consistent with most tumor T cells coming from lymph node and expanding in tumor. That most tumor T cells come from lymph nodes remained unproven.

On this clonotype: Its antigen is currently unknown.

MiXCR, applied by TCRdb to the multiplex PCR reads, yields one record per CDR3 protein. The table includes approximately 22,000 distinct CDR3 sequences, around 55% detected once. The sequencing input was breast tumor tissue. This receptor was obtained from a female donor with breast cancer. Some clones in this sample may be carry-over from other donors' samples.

The CDR3 here is CASNGGAGELFF. The CDR3 nucleotides are TGTGCCAGCAACGGGGGGGCCGGGGAGCTGTTTTTT. The chain employs TRBV6-5 and TRBJ2-2; 8 bases are shared with TRBD2. The CDR3 spans 12 residues. V lost 7 bases, J lost 6 bases, and 1 base stayed unmatched. Germline loops: CDR1 MNHEY, CDR2 SVGAGI.